Below, 23 T cell receptor beta chains from the same sample are listed, as sequenced in a study of chronic HIV infection and antiretroviral therapy (dated by TCRdb to the mid-2010s). Library prep was done by 5' RACE. Sequencer: Illumina MiSeq. TCRdb's own reprocessing of the public reads used fastp at Q25 and MiXCR and kept productive beta chains. Rows are combined by CDR3 protein, so each entry shows the most common genes and DNA. This sample comprises 30,000 or so distinct CDR3 sequences, around 9% of them detected only once. About 2.4% of the sample lies in the top ten. Sequenced material: peripheral blood. The source is an adult who had HIV and had not received antiretroviral therapy, or was an uninfected healthy control (not recorded which).

The chain employs TRBV20-1 and TRBJ2-1, with 14 bases matching TRBD2. V gave up 6 bases and J gave up 1 base; unmatched junction bases: 2. The germline V gene encodes CDR1 DFQATT and CDR2 SNEGSKA (reference sequence). This CDR3 has 15 residues. The CDR3 DNA follows: TGCAGTGCCCGACTAGCGGGAGGGTCCTACAATGAGCAGTTCTTC. Translating it yields CSARLAGGSYNEQFF.

This clonotype was counted a few times. V usage is TRBV20-1 and J usage is TRBJ1-1; a weak D match, TRBD1 (6 bases). The CDR3 loop spans 13 amino acids. Germline V CDR1 and CDR2: DFQATT, SNEGSKA (reference sequence). V was pared by 5 bases and J by 0 bases, with 10 bases between. The CDR3 sequence: CSAGGTLNTEAFF. For the CDR3, the DNA is TGCAGTGCTGGCGGGACATTGAACACTGAAGCTTTCTTT.

This clonotype was counted ten times or more. The chain recombines TRBV18 with TRBJ2-1, with 8 bases that match TRBD2. Unmatched junction bases numbered 5, after V lost 3 bases and J lost 1 base. This CDR3 contains 16 residues. Germline loops: CDR1 KGHSH, CDR2 LQKENI. The DNA of the CDR3 is TGTGCCAGCTCACCCGAGCGGGGGCGGTCCTACAATGAGCAGTTCTTC. Its translation: CASSPERGRSYNEQFF.

This clonotype was found many times. The V call is TRBV10-2, the J call TRBJ2-5, with 8 bases aligning to TRBD1. The V segment lost 6 bases and the J segment 2 bases; nucleotides outside the gene matches: 8. The CDR3 covers 15 residues. CDR1 and CDR2 from the germline V gene are WSHSY and SAAADI. CDR3 in amino acids: CASRGTGQAQETQYF. CDR3 DNA sequence: TGCGCCAGCAGGGGGACAGGACAGGCGCAAGAGACCCAGTACTTC.

This clonotype was seen many times. This chain connects TRBV29-1 to TRBJ1-1; 7 bases are a match to TRBD1. CDR3 length: 13 residues. The germline V gene encodes CDR1 SQVTM and CDR2 ANQGSEA. The ends lost 6 bases at V and 2 bases at J; junction bases unmatched: 6. Here the CDR3 DNA reads TGCAGCGTCGTAGGGGGCTTAAACACTGAAGCTTTCTTT. Encoded protein: CSVVGGLNTEAFF.

This clonotype has ten or more counts. V gene TRBV29-1 combines with J gene TRBJ1-1; D gene ambiguous. Trimming removed 1 base at V and 0 bases at J, with 6 bases between. Germline V gene sequence: CDR1 SQVTM, CDR2 ANQGSEA. The CDR3 sequence is 13 residues long. The CDR3 spells CSVEGFLNTEAFF. The CDR3 DNA follows: TGCAGCGTTGAAGGCTTTCTGAACACTGAAGCTTTCTTT. The complete variable domain, with remaining parts taken from reference TRBV29-1 and TRBJ1-1, reads SAVISQKPSRDICQRGTSLTIQCQVDSQVTMMFWYRQQPGQSLTLIATANQGSEATYESGFVIDKFPISRPNLTFSTLTVSNMSPEDSSIYLCSVEGFLNTEAFFGQGTRLTVV.

This chain connects TRBV10-3 to TRBJ1-1, with D possibly matching TRBD1 (5 bases). Between the trimmed V and J ends, which lost 4 bases and 2 bases, there was a span of 11 bases. The CDR3 has 14 amino acids. Looked up from germline, CDR1 is ENHRY and CDR2 is SYGVKD. The CDR3 nucleotides read TGTGCCATCAGTGGCGGGGGGGGAAACACTGAAGCTTTCTTT. This encodes CAISGGGGNTEAFF.

The rearrangement joins TRBV29-1 to TRBJ2-1; TRBD1 might be the D (6 bases). The CDR3 extends over 14 amino acids. Germline CDR1 and CDR2: SQVTM and ANQGSEA. The V gene lost 3 bases and the J gene lost 2 bases, with 11 bases spanning the gap. The CDR3 loop is CSVEATGTYNEQFF. The DNA for the CDR3 is TGCAGCGTTGAGGCGACAGGCACCTACAATGAGCAGTTCTTC.

This clonotype was observed at least ten times. The chain employs TRBV20-1 and TRBJ2-1; TRBD2 aligns across 7 bases. This CDR3 contains 15 residues. V lost 3 bases, J lost 8 bases, and 13 bases stayed unmatched. CDR1 and CDR2 from the germline V gene are DFQATT and SNEGSKA (reference sequence). The CDR3 nucleotides read TGCAGTGCTAGCCGAAGAACTAGCGCCCTTGATGAGCAGTTCTTC. It encodes CSASRRTSALDEQFF.

This clonotype has at least ten counts. The V and J genes are TRBV10-2 and TRBJ2-1; TRBD2 matches 9 bases. The J segment lost 10 bases and the V segment lost 6 bases, leaving 7 bases of the junction unmatched. The CDR3 is 13 residues long. Germline assignment: CDR1 WSHSY and CDR2 SAAADI. The CDR3 coding sequence is TGCGCCAGCAGATTAGCGGGAGAGCGGGAGCAGTTCTTC. Translated: CASRLAGEREQFF.

This clonotype was observed a few times. This chain uses TRBV7-9 with TRBJ1-2; D remains unclear. The CDR3 has 14 amino acids. V lost 3 bases to trimming and J lost 4 bases, with 12 bases between them. CDR1 and CDR2 (germline): SEHNR, FQNEAQ (reference sequence). CDR3 nucleotide sequence: TGTGCCAGCAGCTTGCAGGAGGTCTCCTATGGCTACACCTTC. Its translation is CASSLQEVSYGYTF. The full variable domain, its missing parts supplied by reference TRBV7-9 and TRBJ1-2, is DTGVSQNPRHKITKRGQNVTFRCDPISEHNRLYWYRQTLGQGPEFLTYFQNEAQLEKSRLLSDRFSAERPKGSFSTLEIQRTEQGDSAMYLCASSLQEVSYGYTFGSGTRLTVV.

This clonotype was observed a few times. This rearrangement joins TRBV29-1 to TRBJ1-1; a possible D gene is TRBD1 (6 bases). Trimming took 5 bases from V and 5 from J, leaving 9 bases between them. The CDR3 spans 11 residues. Germline loops: CDR1 SQVTM, CDR2 ANQGSEA. CDR3 nucleotides: TGCAGCGTTCACAGGGAAACTGAAGCTTTCTTT. It encodes CSVHRETEAFF.

This clonotype came up many times. The V and J genes are TRBV9 and TRBJ1-2; 7 nucleotides line up with TRBD1. Germline CDR1 and CDR2: SGDLS and YYNGEE. Unmatched junction bases numbered 8, after V lost 4 bases and J lost 8 bases. CDR3 length: 13 amino acids. CDR3 residues: CASSSTGAAGYTF. The CDR3 DNA reads TGTGCCAGCAGCTCTACAGGGGCTGCAGGCTACACCTTC.

This clonotype was seen a handful of times. At one of its ends the junction is not consistent with the germline gene, which may arise from a read error. The CDR3 DNA sequence: TGTGCCAGCAGCCAAGCCCGCGGGATCAACTTC. This gives the protein CASSQARGINF. This sequence joins TRBV3-1 and TRBJ1-2; no definite D call. This CDR3 has 11 residues. The V gene's germline CDR1 is LGHDT and CDR2 YNNKEL (reference sequence).

This clonotype has a handful of counts. CDR3: CASRNRDIVGETQYF. DNA of the CDR3: TGTGCCAGCAGAAACCGGGACATTGTAGGGGAGACCCAGTACTTC. This chain connects TRBV25-1 to TRBJ2-5; D perhaps matches TRBD1 (6 bases). Germline assignment: CDR1 MGHDK and CDR2 SYGVNS. V was cut by 6 bases and J by 5 bases, with 19 bases left in between. The CDR3 runs to 15 residues.

In its sample, this clonotype was seen many times. This sequence joins TRBV6-2 or TRBV6-3 and TRBJ2-7, with D possibly called TRBD1 or TRBD2 (5 bases each). Germline V CDR1 and CDR2: MNHEY, SVGEGT. The CDR3 is made up of 14 amino acids. Trimming removed 4 bases at V and 4 bases at J, with 14 bases between. The DNA of the CDR3 is TGTGCCAGCAGTTCCACCCGGGACGGATACGAGCAGTACTTC. Protein sequence: CASSSTRDGYEQYF.

The V call is TRBV12-3 or TRBV12-4, the J call TRBJ2-7; D is perhaps TRBD1 (5 bases). The CDR3 has 12 amino acids. Trimming removed 6 bases at V and 2 bases at J, with 8 bases between. For the CDR3, the DNA is TGTGCCAGCAGGGGGCTTACCTACGAGCAGTACTTC. Translation gives CASRGLTYEQYF.

This clonotype was counted ten times or more. The V gene is TRBV20-1, the J gene TRBJ2-5; 7 bases agree with TRBD2. The germline CDR1 and CDR2 sequences are DFQATT and SNEGSKA (reference sequence). CDR3 size: 13 residues. With 3 bases clipped from V and 4 bases from J, the junction kept 5 bases outside the gene matches. This CDR3 reads CSARWAGAETQYF. CDR3 nucleotide sequence: TGCAGTGCTAGGTGGGCGGGAGCAGAGACCCAGTACTTC.

This clonotype turned up a few times. V gene TRBV20-1 combines with J gene TRBJ2-7, with D possibly matching TRBD1 (6 bases). V shed 0 bases and J shed 0 bases, with 12 bases lying between them. The CDR3 consists of 15 residues. Germline V CDR1 and CDR2: DFQATT, SNEGSKA (reference sequence). In DNA form, the CDR3 reads TGCAGTGCTAGAGATCTCACAGGGAACTCCTACGAGCAGTACTTC. It yields the protein CSARDLTGNSYEQYF.

The chain has TRBV19 and TRBJ1-3; D gene ambiguous. This CDR3 has 16 residues. Trimming removed 3 bases at V and 0 bases at J, with 12 bases between. Germline assignment: CDR1 LNHDA and CDR2 SQIVND (reference sequence). The CDR3, as DNA: TGTGCCAGTAGTATCATCCGCCTTTCCTCTGGAAACACCATATATTTT. Translating it yields CASSIIRLSSGNTIYF.

This clonotype was seen only a few times. The chain links TRBV6-2 or TRBV6-3 to TRBJ1-1; D not resolved. The V end lost 0 bases, the J end lost 3 bases, and 14 bases lay between the germline ends. The germline gives CDR1 MNHEY, CDR2 SVGEGT. The CDR3 extends over 16 amino acids. The CDR3 loop is CASSYSIRARDTEAFF. The CDR3 DNA follows: TGTGCCAGCAGTTACTCGATCCGGGCGAGGGACACTGAAGCTTTCTTT.

This clonotype was observed a few times. The V gene is TRBV7-2, the J gene TRBJ2-5; 10 nucleotides align to TRBD1. Trimming cost V 4 bases and J 5 bases; bases outside gene matches: 4. The CDR3 runs 14 residues. The germline CDR1 and CDR2 sequences are SGHTA and FQGNSA. CDR3: CASSSRQGAETQYF. The DNA of the CDR3 is TGTGCCAGCAGCTCGAGACAGGGGGCTGAGACCCAGTACTTC.

This clonotype has at least ten counts. This chain joins TRBV20-1 and TRBJ2-3; 9 positions agree with TRBD2. The CDR3 is 14 residues long. V lost 3 bases and J lost 3; bases outside the gene matches: 4. Germline V CDR1 and CDR2: DFQATT, SNEGSKA (reference sequence). CDR3 protein: CSASYAGGTDTQYF. The CDR3, as DNA: TGCAGTGCTAGTTACGCGGGGGGGACAGATACGCAGTATTTT.